This TCR beta chain was recovered during a study of blood T cell repertoires in COVID-19. Study in general: Collection of acute and convalescent COVID-19 samples took place in the United States, Italy and Spain. The analysed material was cDNA or gDNA that came from T cells, B-cell-depleted T cells, or PBMCs.

Clinical history reported by participants formed the basis on which cohorts were assigned. Original analysis: Amplification from reference gene primers served as the basis for estimated nucleated cell counts. Method: immunoSEQ multiplex PCR; TCRdb's copy keeps in-frame clones and lacks some. D and trimming come from the DNA, and the V and J calls and clone size come from that table. This sample carries approximately 300,000 clones, 85% to 95% of them seen once, and the ten largest clones take around 3.9%. The CDR3 has 17 residues. CDR1 is LGHDT, CDR2 YNNKEL, per germline (reference sequence). V was pared by 4 bases and J by 1 base, with 7 bases of the junction left unmatched.

The source material was PBMCs or T cells enriched from blood (not recorded which). This TCR was sampled from a young woman who had been exposed to COVID-19. This chain uses TRBV3-1 (or the pseudogene TRBV3-2) with TRBJ1-1, with 12 positions matching TRBD1. The CDR3 region is CASSPLRDRGPNTEAFF. The CDR3 DNA is TGTGCCAGCAGCCCGCTCCGGGACAGGGGGCCGAACACTGAAGCTTTCTTT.